This T cell receptor beta chain was documented in a study of T cells in Graves' hyperthyroidism and ophthalmopathy. Germline loops: CDR1 MDHEN, CDR2 SYDVKM. CDR3 length: 14 amino acids. Deletions cut 3 bases from V and 2 bases from J, with 11 bases between. This clonotype was seen repeatedly, ten times or more. Patients counted as stable if ophthalmopathy did not develop within 18 months. Newly diagnosed hyperthyroidism patients aged 18 to 65 years had disease lasting under 2 months. The source material, RNA transcripts, was used to amplify TCR beta CDR3 regions. Carried out on the TCR CDR3, a first-round RT-PCR used the HTBI primer set. TCRdb analysed the multiplex PCR reads with MiXCR anew, one entry per CDR3 protein. This table holds hundreds of thousands of distinct CDR3 sequences, 15% to 18% found once.

Sequenced: blood. The chain has TRBV28 and TRBJ2-7; either TRBD1 or TRBD2 may supply D (5 bases each). This receptor was obtained from a woman aged 18-29 years with Graves' hyperthyroidism. This CDR3 is CASSLPTGPYEQYF. The CDR3, as DNA: TGTGCCAGCAGTTTGCCGACGGGACCCTACGAGCAGTACTTC.